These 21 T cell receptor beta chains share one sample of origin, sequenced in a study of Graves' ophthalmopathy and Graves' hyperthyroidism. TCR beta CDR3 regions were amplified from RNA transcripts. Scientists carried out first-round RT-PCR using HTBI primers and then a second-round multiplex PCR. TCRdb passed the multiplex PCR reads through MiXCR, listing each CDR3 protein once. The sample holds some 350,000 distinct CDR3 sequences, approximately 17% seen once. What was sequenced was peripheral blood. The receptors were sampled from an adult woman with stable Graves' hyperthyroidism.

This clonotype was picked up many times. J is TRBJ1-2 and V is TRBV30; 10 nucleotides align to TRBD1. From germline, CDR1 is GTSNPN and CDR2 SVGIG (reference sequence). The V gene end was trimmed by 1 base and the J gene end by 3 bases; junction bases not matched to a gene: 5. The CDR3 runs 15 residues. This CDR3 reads CAWSDLGTGDYGYTF. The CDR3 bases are TGTGCCTGGAGTGATCTAGGGACAGGGGACTATGGCTACACCTTC.

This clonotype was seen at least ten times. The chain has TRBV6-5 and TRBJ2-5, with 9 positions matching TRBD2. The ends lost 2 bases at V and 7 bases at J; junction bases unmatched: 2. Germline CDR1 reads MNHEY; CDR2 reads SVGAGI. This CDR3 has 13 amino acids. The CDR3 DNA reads TGTGCCAGCAGTTACGGGCGGGAGGGGACCCAGTACTTC. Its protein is CASSYGREGTQYF.

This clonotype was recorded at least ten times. CDR3 coding DNA: TGTGCCAGCTCAAGAAACAGGGATAGCAATCAGCCCCAGCATTTT. This codes for CASSRNRDSNQPQHF. This chain connects TRBV18 to TRBJ1-5; D may be TRBD1 (6 bases). Trimming took 5 bases from V and 0 from J, leaving 11 bases between them. Germline CDR1 reads KGHSH; CDR2 reads LQKENI. This CDR3 spans 15 amino acids.

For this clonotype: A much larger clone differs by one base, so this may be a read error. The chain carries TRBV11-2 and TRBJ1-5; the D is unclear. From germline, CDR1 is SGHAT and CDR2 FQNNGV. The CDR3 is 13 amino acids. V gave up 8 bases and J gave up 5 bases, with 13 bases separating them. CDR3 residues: CASGPEEDQPQHF. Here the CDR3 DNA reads TGTGCCAGCGGTCCGGAGGAAGATCAGCCCCAGCATTTT.

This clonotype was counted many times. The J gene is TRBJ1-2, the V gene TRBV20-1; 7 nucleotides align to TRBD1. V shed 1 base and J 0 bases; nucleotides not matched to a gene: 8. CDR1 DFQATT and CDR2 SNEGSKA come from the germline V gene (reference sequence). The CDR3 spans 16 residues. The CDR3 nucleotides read TGCAGTGCTAGAGGGACAGGTTCCTTGACTAACTATGGCTACACCTTC. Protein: CSARGTGSLTNYGYTF.

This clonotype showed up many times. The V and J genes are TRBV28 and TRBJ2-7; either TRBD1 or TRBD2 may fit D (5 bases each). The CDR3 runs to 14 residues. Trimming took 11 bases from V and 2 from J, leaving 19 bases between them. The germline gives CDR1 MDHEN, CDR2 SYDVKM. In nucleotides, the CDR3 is TGTGCCCAATCGAGGTGGGGGAGCCCCTACGAGCAGTACTTC. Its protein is CAQSRWGSPYEQYF.

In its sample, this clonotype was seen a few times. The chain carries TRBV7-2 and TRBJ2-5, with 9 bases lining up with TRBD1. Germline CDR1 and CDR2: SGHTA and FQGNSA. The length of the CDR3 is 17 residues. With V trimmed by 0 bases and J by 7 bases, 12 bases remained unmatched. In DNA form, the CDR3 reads TGTGCCAGCAGCTTAGCCAAAGGGACAGGGCTTTTAAGGACCCAGTACTTC. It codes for CASSLAKGTGLLRTQYF.

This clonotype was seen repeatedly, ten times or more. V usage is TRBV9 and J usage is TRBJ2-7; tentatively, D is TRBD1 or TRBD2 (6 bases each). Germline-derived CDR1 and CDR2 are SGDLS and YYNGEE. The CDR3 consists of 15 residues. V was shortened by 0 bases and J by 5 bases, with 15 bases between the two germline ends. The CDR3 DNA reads TGTGCCAGCAGCGTAGAACAGGGAGGTGTCGACGAGCAGTACTTC. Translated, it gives CASSVEQGGVDEQYF.

The CDR3 sequence is CATSALKGHSETQYF. The CDR3 DNA reads TGTGCCACCAGTGCCCTTAAGGGACACTCAGAGACCCAGTACTTC. The V call is TRBV24-1, the J call TRBJ2-5, with D possibly TRBD1 on 6 matching bases. CDR3 length: 15 amino acids. V lost 5 bases and J lost 4, with 16 bases in between. From germline, CDR1 is KGHDR and CDR2 SFDVKD.

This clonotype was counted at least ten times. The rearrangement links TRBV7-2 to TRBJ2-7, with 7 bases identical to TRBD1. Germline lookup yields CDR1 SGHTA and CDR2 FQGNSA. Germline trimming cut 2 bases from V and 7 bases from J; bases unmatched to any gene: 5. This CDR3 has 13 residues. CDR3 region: CASSLKGGGEQYF. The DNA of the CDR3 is TGTGCCAGCAGCTTAAAAGGGGGCGGGGAGCAGTACTTC.

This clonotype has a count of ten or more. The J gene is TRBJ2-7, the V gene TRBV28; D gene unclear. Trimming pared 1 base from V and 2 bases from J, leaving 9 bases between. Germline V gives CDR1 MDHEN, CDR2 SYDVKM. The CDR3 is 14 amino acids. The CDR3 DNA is TGTGCCAGCAGTTTATCTAGAGGCCCCTACGAGCAGTACTTC. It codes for CASSLSRGPYEQYF.

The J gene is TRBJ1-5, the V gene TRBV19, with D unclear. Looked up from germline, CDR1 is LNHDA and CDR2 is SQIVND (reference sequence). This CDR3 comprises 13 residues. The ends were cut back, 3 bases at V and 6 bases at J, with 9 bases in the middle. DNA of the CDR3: TGTGCCAGTAGTATGACGCGGGGTCAGCCCCAGCATTTT. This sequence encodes CASSMTRGQPQHF.

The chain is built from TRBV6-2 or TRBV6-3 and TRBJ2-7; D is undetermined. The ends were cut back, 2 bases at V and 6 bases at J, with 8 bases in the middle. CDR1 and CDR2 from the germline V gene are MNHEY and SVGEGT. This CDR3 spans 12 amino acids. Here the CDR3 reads CASSYKDREQYF. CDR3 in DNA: TGTGCCAGCAGTTACAAAGACCGCGAGCAGTACTTC.

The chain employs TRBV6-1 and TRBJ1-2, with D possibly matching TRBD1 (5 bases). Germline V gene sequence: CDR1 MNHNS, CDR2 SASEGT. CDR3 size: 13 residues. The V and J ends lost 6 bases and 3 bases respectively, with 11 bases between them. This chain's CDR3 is CASRFGAYYGYTF. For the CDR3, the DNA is TGTGCCAGCAGGTTTGGGGCCTACTATGGCTACACCTTC.

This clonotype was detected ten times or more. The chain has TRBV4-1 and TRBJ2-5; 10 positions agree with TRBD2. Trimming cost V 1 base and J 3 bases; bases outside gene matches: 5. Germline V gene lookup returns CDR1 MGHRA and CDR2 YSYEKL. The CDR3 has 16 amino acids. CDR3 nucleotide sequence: TGCGCCAGCAGCCAAGTACTAGCGGGACCAGAAGAGACCCAGTACTTC. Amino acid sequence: CASSQVLAGPEETQYF.

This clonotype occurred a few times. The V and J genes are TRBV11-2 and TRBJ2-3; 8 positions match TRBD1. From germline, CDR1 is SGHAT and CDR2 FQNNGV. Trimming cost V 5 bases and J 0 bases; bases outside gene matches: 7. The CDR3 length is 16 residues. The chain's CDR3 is CASSGQGAASTDTQYF. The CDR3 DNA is TGTGCCAGCAGCGGTCAGGGGGCCGCAAGCACAGATACGCAGTATTTT.

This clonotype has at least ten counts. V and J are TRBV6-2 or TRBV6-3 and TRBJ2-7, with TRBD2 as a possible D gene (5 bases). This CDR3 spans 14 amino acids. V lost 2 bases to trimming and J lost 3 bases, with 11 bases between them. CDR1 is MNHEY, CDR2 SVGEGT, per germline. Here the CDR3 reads CASSYEREIYEQYF. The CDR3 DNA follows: TGTGCCAGCAGTTACGAACGGGAAATCTACGAGCAGTACTTC.

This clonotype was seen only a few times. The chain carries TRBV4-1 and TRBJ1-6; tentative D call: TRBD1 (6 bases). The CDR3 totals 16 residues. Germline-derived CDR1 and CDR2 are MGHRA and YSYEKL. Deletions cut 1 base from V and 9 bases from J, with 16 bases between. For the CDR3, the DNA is TGCGCCAGCAGCCAAGTGGACAGTGACCTTGCTTCACCCCTCCACTTT. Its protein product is CASSQVDSDLASPLHF.

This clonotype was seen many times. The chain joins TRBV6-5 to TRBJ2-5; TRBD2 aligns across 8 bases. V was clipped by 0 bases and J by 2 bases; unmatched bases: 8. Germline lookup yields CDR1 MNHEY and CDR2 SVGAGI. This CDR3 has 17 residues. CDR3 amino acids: CASSYSISSGLQETQYF. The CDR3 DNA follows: TGTGCCAGCAGTTACTCGATCTCTAGCGGGTTACAAGAGACCCAGTACTTC.

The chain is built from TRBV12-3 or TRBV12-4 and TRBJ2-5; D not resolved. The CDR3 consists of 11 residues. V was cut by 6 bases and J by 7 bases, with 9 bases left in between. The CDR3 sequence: CASRDRGTQYF. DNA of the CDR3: TGTGCCAGCAGAGATCGTGGGACCCAGTACTTC.

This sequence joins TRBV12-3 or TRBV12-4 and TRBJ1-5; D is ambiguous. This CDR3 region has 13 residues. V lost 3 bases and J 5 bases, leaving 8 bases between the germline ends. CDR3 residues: CASSFSRDQPQHF. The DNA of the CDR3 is TGTGCCAGCAGTTTTAGCCGAGATCAGCCCCAGCATTTT.